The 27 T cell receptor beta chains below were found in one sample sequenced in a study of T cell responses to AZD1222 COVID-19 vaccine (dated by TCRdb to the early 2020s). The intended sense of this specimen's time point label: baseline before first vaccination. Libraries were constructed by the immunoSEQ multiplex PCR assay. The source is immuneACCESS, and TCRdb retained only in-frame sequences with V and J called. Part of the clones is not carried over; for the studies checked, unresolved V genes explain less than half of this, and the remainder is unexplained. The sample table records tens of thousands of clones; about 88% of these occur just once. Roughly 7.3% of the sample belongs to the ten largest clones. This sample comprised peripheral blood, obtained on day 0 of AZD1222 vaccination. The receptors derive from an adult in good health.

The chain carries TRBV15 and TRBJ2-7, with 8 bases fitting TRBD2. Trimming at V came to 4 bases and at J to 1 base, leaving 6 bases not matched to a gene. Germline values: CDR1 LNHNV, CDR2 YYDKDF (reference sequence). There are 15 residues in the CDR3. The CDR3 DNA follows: TGTGCCACCAGCATACGTTTAGCGGGGTCCTACGAGCAGTACTTC. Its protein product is CATSIRLAGSYEQYF.

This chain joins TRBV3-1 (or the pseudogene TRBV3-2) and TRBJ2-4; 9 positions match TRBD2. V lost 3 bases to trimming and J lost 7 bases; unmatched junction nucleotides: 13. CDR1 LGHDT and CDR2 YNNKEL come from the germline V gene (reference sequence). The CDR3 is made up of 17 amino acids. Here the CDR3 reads CASSHRTAREGRNIQYF. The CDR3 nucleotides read TGTGCCAGCAGCCATCGGACCGCGCGGGAGGGCAGGAACATTCAGTACTTC.

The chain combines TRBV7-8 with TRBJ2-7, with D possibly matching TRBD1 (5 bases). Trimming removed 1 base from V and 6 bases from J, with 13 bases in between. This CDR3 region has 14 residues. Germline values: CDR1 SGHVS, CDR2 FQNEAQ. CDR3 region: CASSLVPGIGEQYF. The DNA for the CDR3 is TGTGCCAGCAGCTTAGTACCAGGGATCGGCGAGCAGTACTTC.

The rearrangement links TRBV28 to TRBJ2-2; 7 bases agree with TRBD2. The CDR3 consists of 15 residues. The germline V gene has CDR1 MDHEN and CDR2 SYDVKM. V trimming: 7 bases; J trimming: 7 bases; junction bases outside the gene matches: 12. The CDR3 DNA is TGTGCCAGCAACACGGCGGGAGAAATCAGCGGGGAGCTGTTTTTT. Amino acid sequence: CASNTAGEISGELFF. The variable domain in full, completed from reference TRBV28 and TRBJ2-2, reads DVKVTQSSRYLVKRTGEKVFLECVQDMDHENMFWYRQDPGLGLRLIYFSYDVKMKEKGDIPEGYSVSREKKERFSLILESASTNQTSMYLCASNTAGEISGELFFGEGSRLTVL.

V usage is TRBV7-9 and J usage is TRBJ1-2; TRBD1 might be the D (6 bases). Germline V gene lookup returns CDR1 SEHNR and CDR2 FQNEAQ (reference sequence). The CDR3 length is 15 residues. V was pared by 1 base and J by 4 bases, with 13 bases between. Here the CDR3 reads CASSLDRSRGYGYTF. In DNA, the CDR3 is TGTGCCAGCAGCTTAGATCGGAGCAGGGGCTATGGCTACACCTTC.

The CDR3 loop is CASSYDKGSEQYF. In nucleotides, the CDR3 is TGTGCCAGCAGTTACGACAAAGGGAGCGAGCAGTACTTC. The chain employs TRBV6-5 and TRBJ2-7; weak D call: TRBD2 (5 bases). The CDR3 covers 13 residues. Germline V lookup: CDR1 MNHEY, CDR2 SVGAGI. Trimming took off 2 bases at V and 6 bases at J, with 11 bases between the two ends.

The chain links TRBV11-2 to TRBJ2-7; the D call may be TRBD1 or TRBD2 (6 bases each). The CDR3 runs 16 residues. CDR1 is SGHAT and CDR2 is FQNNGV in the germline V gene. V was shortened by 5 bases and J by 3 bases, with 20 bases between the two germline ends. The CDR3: CASSPGDISGLYEQYF. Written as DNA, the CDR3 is TGTGCCAGCAGCCCGGGGGACATATCGGGGCTCTACGAGCAGTACTTC.

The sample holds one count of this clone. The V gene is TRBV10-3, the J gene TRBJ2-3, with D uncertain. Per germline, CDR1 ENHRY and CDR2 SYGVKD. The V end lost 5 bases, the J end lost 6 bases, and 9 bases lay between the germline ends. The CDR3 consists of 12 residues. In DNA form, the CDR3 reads TGTGCCATCAGTCCCTTTATGGATACGCAGTATTTT. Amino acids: CAISPFMDTQYF.

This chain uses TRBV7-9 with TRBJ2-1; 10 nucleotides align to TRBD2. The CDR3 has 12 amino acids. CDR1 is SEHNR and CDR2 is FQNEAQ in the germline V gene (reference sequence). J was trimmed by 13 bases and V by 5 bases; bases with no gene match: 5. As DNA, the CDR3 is TGTGCCAGCAGCGATCTAGCGGGAGACCAGTTCTTC. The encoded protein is CASSDLAGDQFF. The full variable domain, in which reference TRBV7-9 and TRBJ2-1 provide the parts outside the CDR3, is DTGVSQNPRHKITKRGQNVTFRCDPISEHNRLYWYRQTLGQGPEFLTYFQNEAQLEKSRLLSDRFSAERPKGSFSTLEIQRTEQGDSAMYLCASSDLAGDQFFGPGTRLTVL.

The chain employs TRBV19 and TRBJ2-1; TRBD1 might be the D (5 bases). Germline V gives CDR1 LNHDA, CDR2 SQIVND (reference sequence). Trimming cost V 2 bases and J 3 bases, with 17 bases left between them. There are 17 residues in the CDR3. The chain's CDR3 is CASSIYVLSRDYNEQFF. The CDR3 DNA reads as TGTGCCAGTAGTATATATGTTCTGAGCAGGGACTACAATGAGCAGTTCTTC.

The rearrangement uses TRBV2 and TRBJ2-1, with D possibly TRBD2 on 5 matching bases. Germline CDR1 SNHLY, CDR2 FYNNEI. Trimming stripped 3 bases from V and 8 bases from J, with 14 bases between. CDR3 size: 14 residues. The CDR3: CASSDTRRIDEQFF. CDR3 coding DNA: TGTGCCAGCAGTGACACCCGGAGGATCGATGAGCAGTTCTTC. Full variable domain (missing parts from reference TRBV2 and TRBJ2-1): EPEVTQTPSHQVTQMGQEVILRCVPISNHLYFYWYRQILGQKVEFLVSFYNNEISEKSEIFDDQFSVERPDGSNFTLKIRSTKLEDSAMYFCASSDTRRIDEQFFGPGTRLTVL.

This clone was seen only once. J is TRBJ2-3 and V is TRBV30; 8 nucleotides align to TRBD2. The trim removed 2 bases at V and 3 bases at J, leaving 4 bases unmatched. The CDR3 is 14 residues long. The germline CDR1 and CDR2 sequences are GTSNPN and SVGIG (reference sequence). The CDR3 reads CAWSPLAGTDTQYF. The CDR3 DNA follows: TGTGCCTGGAGTCCCCTAGCGGGTACAGATACGCAGTATTTT.

The CDR3, as DNA: TGTGCCAGCAGCTTGGGGGGACGGTACACTGAAGCTTTCTTT. Translated: CASSLGGRYTEAFF. The chain has TRBV7-9 and TRBJ1-1; tentative D call: TRBD1 (5 bases). Trimming cost V 3 bases and J 3 bases, with 11 bases left between them. This CDR3 contains 14 residues. Germline CDR1 is SEHNR and CDR2 is FQNEAQ (reference sequence).

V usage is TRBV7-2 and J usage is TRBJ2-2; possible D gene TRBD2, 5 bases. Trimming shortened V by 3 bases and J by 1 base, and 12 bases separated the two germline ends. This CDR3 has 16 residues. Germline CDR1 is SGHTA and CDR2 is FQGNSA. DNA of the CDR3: TGTGCCAGCAGCTTCAGATGGACTCTGAACACCGGGGAGCTGTTTTTT. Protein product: CASSFRWTLNTGELFF.

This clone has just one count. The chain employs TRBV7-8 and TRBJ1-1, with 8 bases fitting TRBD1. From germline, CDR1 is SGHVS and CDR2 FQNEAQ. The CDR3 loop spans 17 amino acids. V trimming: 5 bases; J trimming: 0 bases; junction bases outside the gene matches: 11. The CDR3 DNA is TGTGCCAGCAGCCGGGGACAGGCCTACGGTTTGAACACTGAAGCTTTCTTT. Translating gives CASSRGQAYGLNTEAFF.

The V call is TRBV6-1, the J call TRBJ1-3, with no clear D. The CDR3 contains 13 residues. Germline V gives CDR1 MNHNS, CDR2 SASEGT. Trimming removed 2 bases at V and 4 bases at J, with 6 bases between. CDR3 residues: CASSEREGNTIYF. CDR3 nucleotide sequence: TGTGCCAGCAGTGAACGGGAGGGAAACACCATATATTTT.

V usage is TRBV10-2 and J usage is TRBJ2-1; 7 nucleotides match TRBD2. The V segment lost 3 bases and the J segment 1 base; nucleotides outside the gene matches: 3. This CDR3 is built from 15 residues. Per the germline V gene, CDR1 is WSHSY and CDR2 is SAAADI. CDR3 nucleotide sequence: TGCGCCAGCAGTGAATGGCGGGAGTCCTACAATGAGCAGTTCTTC. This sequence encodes CASSEWRESYNEQFF.

CDR3 nucleotide sequence: TGCGCCAGCAGTGAATCAGTACTAGCGGGATCATACAATGAGCAGTTCTTC. It translates to CASSESVLAGSYNEQFF. The rearrangement links TRBV10-2 to TRBJ2-1; 10 bases fit TRBD2. From germline, CDR1 is WSHSY and CDR2 SAAADI. The CDR3 sequence is 17 residues long. V was pared by 3 bases and J by 4 bases, with 9 bases of the junction left unmatched.

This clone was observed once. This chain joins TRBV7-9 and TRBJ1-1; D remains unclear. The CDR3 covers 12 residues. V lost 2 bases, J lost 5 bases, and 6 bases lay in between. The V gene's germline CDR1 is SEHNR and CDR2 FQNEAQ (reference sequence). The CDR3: CASSLWMTEAFF. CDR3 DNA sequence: TGTGCCAGCAGCTTATGGATGACTGAAGCTTTCTTT.

The CDR3 is CASSDFPSGVYEQYF. The DNA for the CDR3 is TGCGCCAGCAGTGATTTTCCTAGCGGGGTCTACGAGCAGTACTTC. The chain uses TRBV10-1 and TRBJ2-7; 9 bases are shared with TRBD2. There are 15 residues in the CDR3. Per the germline V gene, CDR1 is WNHNN and CDR2 is SYGVQD (reference sequence). J lost 3 bases, V lost 3 bases, and 6 bases had no gene match.

The CDR3 DNA is TGTGCCAGCAGTGGGACTAGCGGGAGTTTAGATACGCAGTATTTT. Translated, it gives CASSGTSGSLDTQYF. The chain couples TRBV6-4 to TRBJ2-3; the match to TRBD2 covers 13 bases. V lost 4 bases to trimming and J lost 5 bases; unmatched junction nucleotides: 3. Germline V gives CDR1 MRHNA, CDR2 SNTAGT. The CDR3 sequence is 15 residues long.

This CDR3 is CASSQDRGGLYNEQFF. The CDR3 nucleotides are TGCGCCAGCAGCCAAGATAGGGGGGGACTCTACAATGAGCAGTTCTTC. This chain connects TRBV4-1 to TRBJ2-1, with D maybe TRBD2 (7 bases). V was trimmed by 0 bases and J by 3 bases, leaving 12 bases between them. CDR3 length: 16 amino acids. Germline V gene data show CDR1 as MGHRA and CDR2 as YSYEKL.

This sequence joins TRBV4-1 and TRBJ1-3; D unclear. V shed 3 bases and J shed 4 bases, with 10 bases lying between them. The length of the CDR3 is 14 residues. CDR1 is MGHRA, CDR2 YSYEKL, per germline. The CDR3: CASSHTGDGNTIYF. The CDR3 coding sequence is TGCGCCAGCAGCCACACGGGTGACGGAAACACCATATATTTT.

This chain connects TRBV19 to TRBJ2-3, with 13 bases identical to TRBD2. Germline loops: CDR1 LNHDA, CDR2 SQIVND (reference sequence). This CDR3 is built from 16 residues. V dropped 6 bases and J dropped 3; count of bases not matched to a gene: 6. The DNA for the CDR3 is TGTGCCAGTAGGAGACTAGCGGGAGGCGTTACAGATACGCAGTATTTT. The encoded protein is CASRRLAGGVTDTQYF.

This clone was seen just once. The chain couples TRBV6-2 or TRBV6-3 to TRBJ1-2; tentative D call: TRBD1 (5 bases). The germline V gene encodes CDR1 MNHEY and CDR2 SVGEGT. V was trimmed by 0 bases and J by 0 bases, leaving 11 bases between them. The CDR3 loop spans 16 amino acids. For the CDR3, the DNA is TGTGCCAGCAGTTACTCTCCATCGACAGCTAACTATGGCTACACCTTC. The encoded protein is CASSYSPSTANYGYTF.

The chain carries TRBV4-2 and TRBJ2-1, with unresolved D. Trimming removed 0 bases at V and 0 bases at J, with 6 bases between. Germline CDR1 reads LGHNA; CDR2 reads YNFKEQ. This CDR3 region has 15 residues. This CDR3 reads CASSQDRNSYNEQFF. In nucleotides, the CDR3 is TGTGCCAGCAGCCAAGACCGAAACTCCTACAATGAGCAGTTCTTC.

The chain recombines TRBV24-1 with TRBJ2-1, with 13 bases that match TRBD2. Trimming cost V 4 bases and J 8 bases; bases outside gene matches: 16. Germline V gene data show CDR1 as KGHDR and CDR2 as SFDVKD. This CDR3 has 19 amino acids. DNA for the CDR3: TGTGCCACCAGTGACCGGACTAGCGGGAGAACGGTTAGGTTGGATGAGCAGTTCTTC. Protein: CATSDRTSGRTVRLDEQFF.